One sample yielded the 21 T cell receptor beta chains listed below, sequenced in a study of cytomegalovirus exposure and HLA in healthy donors. 60 Vbeta and 13 Jbeta primers were used in PCR. The assay was immunoSEQ multiplex PCR, and TCRdb's table has in-frame clones only and misses some. Of 140,000 to 150,000 clones listed, around 79% are singletons. Input material: PBMCs. All receptors come from a middle-aged man in good health and CMV-seropositive.

The chain recombines TRBV12-2 with TRBJ2-7; TRBD1 reflects the table's D call only, with no check against the DNA. TRBV12-2 is an annotated pseudogene. CDR3 size: 16 residues. CDR3 loop: CASLVRVQGVNYEQYF. The CDR3 region has the DNA TGTGCAAGTCTCGTTAGGGTCCAGGGGGTTAACTACGAGCAGTACTTC.

This clone was seen a single time. This sequence joins TRBV11-2 and TRBJ1-2; TRBD1 is a possible D gene (5 bases). This CDR3 is built from 15 residues. In germline, CDR1 is SGHAT, CDR2 FQNNGV. The V end was cut by 5 bases, the J end by 8 bases, with 21 bases between. This chain's CDR3 is CASSTNPGWGGGYTF. The DNA of the CDR3 is TGTGCCAGCAGCACCAACCCTGGGTGGGGCGGCGGCTACACCTTC.

This clone is a singleton in its sample. This sequence joins TRBV21-1 and TRBJ1-5; the table's D call, TRBD1, was not checked against the DNA. TRBV21-1 constitutes a pseudogene. This CDR3 is built from 18 residues. In DNA form, the CDR3 reads TGTGCCAGCAGCACCCGGACTGGGACAGGGCATAGCAATCAGCCCCAGCATTTT. Translating gives CASSTRTGTGHSNQPQHF.

This clone has only a few counts. The V call is TRBV7-7, the J call TRBJ2-1, with 12 bases matching TRBD2. The CDR3 has 14 amino acids. Unmatched junction bases numbered 0, after V lost 3 bases and J lost 6 bases. Germline-derived CDR1 and CDR2 are SSHAT and FNYEAQ (reference sequence). The DNA for the CDR3 is TGTGCCAGCAGCTTGACTAGCGGGGGCAATGAGCAGTTCTTC. Translation gives CASSLTSGGNEQFF.

The rearrangement links TRBV7-8 to TRBJ2-1; unclear D gene. Trimming pared 4 bases from V and 4 bases from J, leaving 5 bases between. The CDR3 is 12 amino acids. Germline lookup yields CDR1 SGHVS and CDR2 FQNEAQ. CDR3 in DNA: TGTGCCAGCAGCTCCCCTTACAATGAGCAGTTCTTC. It encodes CASSSPYNEQFF.

V usage is TRBV6-4 and J usage is TRBJ2-2, with D perhaps matching TRBD1 (6 bases). CDR3 length equals 14 residues. Germline values: CDR1 MRHNA, CDR2 SNTAGT. Trimming stripped 6 bases from V and 2 bases from J, with 10 bases between. For the CDR3, the DNA is TGTGCCAGCAGCGCGACAGGAAACACCGGGGAGCTGTTTTTT. Protein sequence: CASSATGNTGELFF.

Only one count was recorded for this clone. V and J are TRBV30 and TRBJ2-7; TRBD2 matches at 10 bases. The germline V gene has CDR1 GTSNPN and CDR2 SVGIG (reference sequence). The CDR3 totals 21 residues. Losses at the gene ends were 2 bases for V and 1 base for J; bases not matched to a gene: 23. The CDR3: CAWSYGFARNQREGSSYEQYF. In DNA form, the CDR3 reads TGTGCCTGGAGTTATGGTTTCGCGCGCAATCAGCGGGAGGGAAGTTCCTACGAGCAGTACTTC.

The chain carries TRBV5-5 and TRBJ1-4, with D hard to call. Trimming pared 2 bases from V and 5 bases from J, leaving 10 bases between. CDR1 is SGHKS, CDR2 YYEKEE, per germline (reference sequence). The CDR3 sequence is 14 residues long. CDR3 coding DNA: TGTGCCAGCAGCTTTGGGAGCGGGAATGAAAAACTGTTTTTT. This sequence encodes CASSFGSGNEKLFF.

The chain carries TRBV4-2 and TRBJ2-7; D is perhaps TRBD1 (5 bases). Trimming shortened V by 3 bases and J by 3 bases, and 27 bases separated the two germline ends. This CDR3 spans 19 amino acids. Germline CDR1 is LGHNA and CDR2 is YNFKEQ. The CDR3 DNA reads TGTGCCAGCAGCCAGGACACCCTCCTTATCCGTTCGATAGTCTACGAGCAGTACTTC. Translated, it gives CASSQDTLLIRSIVYEQYF.

The chain is built from TRBV2 and TRBJ2-3, with D perhaps TRBD2 (6 bases). The V end was cut by 8 bases, the J end by 3 bases, with 15 bases between. CDR3 length equals 14 residues. Germline CDR1 SNHLY, CDR2 FYNNEI. CDR3: CASLPIGGTDTQYF. The CDR3 nucleotides read TGTGCCAGCTTGCCAATTGGAGGGACAGATACGCAGTATTTT.

The genes are TRBV6-1 and TRBJ1-4; 8 nucleotides match TRBD1. Unmatched junction bases numbered 5, after V lost 6 bases and J lost 5 bases. There are 14 residues in the CDR3. Germline loops: CDR1 MNHNS, CDR2 SASEGT. DNA for the CDR3: TGTGCCAGCAGGACTGGACAGGGAAATGAAAAACTGTTTTTT. Its translation: CASRTGQGNEKLFF.

The rearrangement uses TRBV10-3 and TRBJ1-4; TRBD1 might be the D (6 bases). This CDR3 has 12 amino acids. Between the trimmed V and J ends, which lost 3 bases and 8 bases, there was a span of 7 bases. The germline gives CDR1 ENHRY, CDR2 SYGVKD. CDR3 sequence: CAISDRGEKLFF. Written as DNA, the CDR3 is TGTGCCATCAGTGACAGGGGCGAAAAACTGTTTTTT.

The CDR3, as DNA: TGTGCCACCAGCAGAGGTGAGCGTTTTTCCTACAATGAGCAGTTCTTC. Amino acids: CATSRGERFSYNEQFF. This chain connects TRBV15 to TRBJ2-1; no firm D call. CDR3 length: 16 amino acids. V gave up 1 base and J gave up 1 base, with 11 bases separating them. Germline values: CDR1 LNHNV, CDR2 YYDKDF (reference sequence).

J is TRBJ1-1 and V is TRBV4-1; 7 nucleotides match TRBD1. CDR3 length: 16 residues. The germline CDR1 and CDR2 sequences are MGHRA and YSYEKL. After removal of 0 bases from V and 4 bases from J, the junction contained 8 bases not matched to a gene. CDR3 coding DNA: TGCGCCAGCAGCCAAGAAGACAGGGTCTCCAGCACTGAAGCTTTCTTT. Its protein is CASSQEDRVSSTEAFF.

This chain joins TRBV7-2 and TRBJ2-1, with 9 positions matching TRBD2. This CDR3 comprises 13 residues. V gave up 10 bases and J gave up 6 bases; unmatched junction bases: 7. Germline assignment: CDR1 SGHTA and CDR2 FQGNSA. CDR3 in amino acids: CATRGRAANEQFF. The CDR3 DNA sequence: TGTGCCACCCGCGGGAGGGCCGCCAATGAGCAGTTCTTC.

The chain has TRBV6-1 and TRBJ2-7, with TRBD1 as a possible D gene (5 bases). The germline CDR1 and CDR2 sequences are MNHNS and SASEGT. V lost 6 bases, J lost 0 bases, and 15 bases lay in between. This CDR3 spans 15 amino acids. The CDR3 sequence is CASSHRQSYSYEQYF. The CDR3 coding sequence is TGTGCCAGCAGCCACCGACAGAGTTACTCCTACGAGCAGTACTTC.

The chain links TRBV5-1 to TRBJ2-3; TRBD2 aligns across 10 bases. The J segment lost 5 bases and the V segment lost 1 base, leaving 7 bases of the junction unmatched. From germline, CDR1 is SGHRS and CDR2 YFSETQ. The CDR3 loop spans 16 amino acids. The CDR3 sequence is CASSLPSGSDGDTQYF. CDR3 nucleotide sequence: TGCGCCAGCAGCTTGCCTAGCGGGAGCGACGGAGATACGCAGTATTTT.

Turning to this clone: Other DNA sequences in the same sample also yield this CDR3. V gene TRBV18 combines with J gene TRBJ2-7; perhaps TRBD1 as D (5 bases). The germline V gene has CDR1 KGHSH and CDR2 LQKENI. CDR3 length equals 15 residues. V was shortened by 0 bases and J by 5 bases, with 14 bases between the two germline ends. CDR3 sequence reads: CASSPPDLPRDEQYF. The CDR3 bases are TGTGCCAGCTCACCACCGGATCTCCCCAGGGACGAGCAGTACTTC.

The rearrangement uses TRBV18 and TRBJ2-1, with 8 bases that match TRBD2. This CDR3 is built from 15 residues. Germline V lookup: CDR1 KGHSH, CDR2 LQKENI. With 4 bases clipped from V and 5 bases from J, the junction kept 7 bases outside the gene matches. CDR3 sequence (DNA): TGTGCCAGCTCACTGGGGGGGACTAGACACAATGAGCAGTTCTTC. Its protein is CASSLGGTRHNEQFF.

The chain links TRBV2 to TRBJ2-2, with 13 bases that match TRBD2. This CDR3 is 19 amino acids long. The ends lost 0 bases at V and 7 bases at J; junction bases unmatched: 11. Germline CDR1 SNHLY, CDR2 FYNNEI. This CDR3 is CASSEATGTSGILFGELFF. CDR3 coding DNA: TGTGCCAGCAGTGAAGCCACCGGGACTAGCGGGATTCTGTTCGGGGAGCTGTTTTTT.

The chain combines TRBV6-1 with TRBJ2-5, with a possible D match to TRBD1 (6 bases). The DNA end is more similar to TRBJ2-7, so the J call may be wrong. CDR3 length: 14 amino acids. Germline V gives CDR1 MNHNS, CDR2 SASEGT. CDR3 region: CASSSHREPYEQYF. The CDR3 coding sequence is TGTGCCAGCAGTTCCCACAGGGAACCGTACGAGCAGTACTTC.